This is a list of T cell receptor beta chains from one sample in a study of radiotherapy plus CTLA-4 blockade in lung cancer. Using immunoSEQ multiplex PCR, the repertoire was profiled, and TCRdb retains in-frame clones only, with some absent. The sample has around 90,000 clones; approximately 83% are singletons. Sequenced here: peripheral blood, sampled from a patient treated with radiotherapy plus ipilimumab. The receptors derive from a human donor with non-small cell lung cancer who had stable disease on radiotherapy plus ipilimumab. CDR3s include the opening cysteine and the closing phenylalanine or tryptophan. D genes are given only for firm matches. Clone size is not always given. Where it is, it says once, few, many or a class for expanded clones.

TGTGCCAGCAGCGACTATGGCGGGGGCACTAACTATGGCTACACCTTC,CASSDYGGGTNYGYTF,.,TRBJ1-2,TRBV7-9,.
TGTGCCAGCAGCCCACAAAGCGGGACGCCGAAAGAGACCCAGTACTTC,CASSPQSGTPKETQYF,TRBD2,TRBJ2-5,TRBV11-2,.
TGTGCCAGCAGCATGGAGCGAGACGGCTTACAAAGTCGGGCCAACGTCCTGACTTTC,CASSMERDGLQSRANVLTF,.,TRBJ2-6,TRBV7-3,.
TGTGCCAGCAGCTTTTCCGGGAACACCATATATTTT,CASSFSGNTIYF,.,TRBJ1-3,TRBV5-5,.
TGTGCCAGCAGCCAGGACCCGAACACTGAAGCTTTCTTT,CASSQDPNTEAFF,.,TRBJ1-1,TRBV6-5,.
TGTGCCAGCAGGACCTCCTTAGTGGAGACAGATACGCAGTATTTT,CASRTSLVETDTQYF,.,TRBJ2-3,TRBV2,.
TGTGCCTGGAGCCGGGAATTACACGGCTACACCTTC,CAWSRELHGYTF,.,TRBJ1-2,TRBV30,.
TGTGCCAGCAGGATCTCCGAGGGCGGGGAGCTGTTTTTT,CASRISEGGELFF,.,TRBJ2-2,TRBV2,.
TGTGCCAGTAGTCGACAGGGGTCCGGGGCCAACGTCCTGACTTTC,CASSRQGSGANVLTF,TRBD1,TRBJ2-6,TRBV19,.
TGTGCCAGCAGTCGATGGACCCAGATCCAAGAGACCCAGTACTTC,CASSRWTQIQETQYF,.,TRBJ2-5,TRBV6-1,.
TGTGCCAGCAGCAAGGACCCTTTCTACGAGCAGTACTTC,CASSKDPFYEQYF,.,TRBJ2-7,TRBV14,.
TGTGCCAGCACTGGGACTAGCGGGGGCCTACTCACAGATACGCAGTATTTT,CASTGTSGGLLTDTQYF,TRBD2,TRBJ2-3,TRBV5-6,once
TGTGCCAGCAGCTTAGCTAGCGGGAGTCTGTCCGAGCAGTACTTC,CASSLASGSLSEQYF,TRBD2,TRBJ2-7,TRBV7-2,.
TGTGCCAGCAGCTTCGGGGGAGGTACCAGCACAGATACGCAGTATTTT,CASSFGGGTSTDTQYF,.,TRBJ2-3,TRBV7-9,.
TGTGCCAGCAACTCAGGGGCCGAGAACACTGAAGCTTTCTTT,CASNSGAENTEAFF,.,TRBJ1-1,TRBV28,few
TGTGCCAGCAGCCAAGATGGGGTGGGACAGCCCCAGCATTTT,CASSQDGVGQPQHF,.,TRBJ1-5,TRBV7-9,few
TGTGCCAGCAGTGACTCTGGACAGGGGGATGGCTACACCTTC,CASSDSGQGDGYTF,TRBD1,TRBJ1-2,TRBV6-6,few
TGTGCCAGCAGTTCCTACAGGGGCCCTACCAATGAGCAGTTCTTC,CASSSYRGPTNEQFF,TRBD1,TRBJ2-1,TRBV6-6,.